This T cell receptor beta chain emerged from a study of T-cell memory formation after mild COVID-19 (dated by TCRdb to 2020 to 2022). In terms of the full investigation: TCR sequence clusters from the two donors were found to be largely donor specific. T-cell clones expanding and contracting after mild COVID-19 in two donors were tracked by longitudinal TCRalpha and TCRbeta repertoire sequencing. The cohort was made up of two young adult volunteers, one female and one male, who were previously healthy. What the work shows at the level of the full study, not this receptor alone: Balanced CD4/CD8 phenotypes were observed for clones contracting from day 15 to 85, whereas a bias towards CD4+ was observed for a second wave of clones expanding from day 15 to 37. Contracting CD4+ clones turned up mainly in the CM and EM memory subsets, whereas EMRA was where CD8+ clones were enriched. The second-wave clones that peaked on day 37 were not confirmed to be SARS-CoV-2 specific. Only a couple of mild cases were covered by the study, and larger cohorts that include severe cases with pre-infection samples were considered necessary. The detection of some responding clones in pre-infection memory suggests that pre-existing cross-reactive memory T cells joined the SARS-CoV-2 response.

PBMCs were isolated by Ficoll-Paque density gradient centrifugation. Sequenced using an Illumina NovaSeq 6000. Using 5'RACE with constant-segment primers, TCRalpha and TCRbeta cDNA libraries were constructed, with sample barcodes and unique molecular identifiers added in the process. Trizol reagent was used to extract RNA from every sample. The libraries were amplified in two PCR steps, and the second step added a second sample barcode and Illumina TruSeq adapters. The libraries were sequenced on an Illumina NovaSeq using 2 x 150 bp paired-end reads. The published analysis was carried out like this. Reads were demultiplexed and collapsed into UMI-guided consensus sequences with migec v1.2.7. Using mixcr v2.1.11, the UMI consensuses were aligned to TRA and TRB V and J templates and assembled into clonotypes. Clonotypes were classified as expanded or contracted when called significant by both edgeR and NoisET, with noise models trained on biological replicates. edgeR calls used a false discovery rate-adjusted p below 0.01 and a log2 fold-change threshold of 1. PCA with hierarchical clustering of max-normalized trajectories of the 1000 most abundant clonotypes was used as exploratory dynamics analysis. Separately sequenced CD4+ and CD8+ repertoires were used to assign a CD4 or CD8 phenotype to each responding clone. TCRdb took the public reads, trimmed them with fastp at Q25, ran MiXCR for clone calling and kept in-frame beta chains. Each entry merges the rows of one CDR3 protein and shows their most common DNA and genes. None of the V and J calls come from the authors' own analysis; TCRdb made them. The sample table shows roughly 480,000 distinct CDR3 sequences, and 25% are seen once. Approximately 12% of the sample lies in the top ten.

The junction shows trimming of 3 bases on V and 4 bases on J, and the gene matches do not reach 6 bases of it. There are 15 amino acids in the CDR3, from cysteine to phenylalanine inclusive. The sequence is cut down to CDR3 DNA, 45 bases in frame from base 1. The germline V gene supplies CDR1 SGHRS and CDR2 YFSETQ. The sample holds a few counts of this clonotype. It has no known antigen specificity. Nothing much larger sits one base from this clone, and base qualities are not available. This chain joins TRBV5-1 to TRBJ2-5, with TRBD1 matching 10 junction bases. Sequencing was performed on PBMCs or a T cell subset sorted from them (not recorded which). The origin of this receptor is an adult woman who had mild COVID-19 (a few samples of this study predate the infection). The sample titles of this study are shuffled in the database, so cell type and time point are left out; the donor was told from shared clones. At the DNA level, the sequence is TGCGCCAGCAGCTCGTCAGGGGACAGGGGAGAGACCCAGTACTTC. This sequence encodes CASSSSGDRGETQYF.